The 21 T cell receptor beta chains in this list originate from one sample, sequenced in a study of T cell responses to AZD1222 COVID-19 vaccine. Sequencing used immunoSEQ multiplex PCR; TCRdb keeps in-frame clones, though not all of them. The data contain about 150,000 clones, more than 80% of them seen just once; the ten biggest clones take up 6% to 8%. Sequenced here: peripheral blood, sampled on day 0 of AZD1222 vaccination. The receptor set was obtained from an adult in good health.

CDR3 amino acids: CATSDLYSNQPQHF. CDR3 DNA sequence: TGTGCCACCAGTGATTTGTATAGCAATCAGCCCCAGCATTTT. The V and J genes are TRBV24-1 and TRBJ1-5; D call uncertain. V lost 0 bases, J lost 0 bases, and 2 bases lay in between. The CDR3 spans 14 residues. From germline, CDR1 is KGHDR and CDR2 SFDVKD.

The sample holds one count of this clone. The CDR3: CASSGTVTVNSNQPQHF. The CDR3 DNA reads TGTGCCAGCAGTGGGACGGTAACTGTAAATAGCAATCAGCCCCAGCATTTT. This sequence joins TRBV6-1 and TRBJ1-5; D is undetermined. Trimming took 4 bases from V and 0 from J, leaving 16 bases between them. CDR3 length equals 17 residues. Germline CDR1 MNHNS, CDR2 SASEGT.

This chain connects TRBV5-1 to TRBJ1-2, with 8 bases matching TRBD1. The CDR3 length is 14 residues. The germline gives CDR1 SGHRS, CDR2 YFSETQ. The V gene end was trimmed by 1 base and the J gene end by 5 bases; junction bases not matched to a gene: 4. CDR3 loop: CASSLSGDRYGYTF. CDR3 DNA: TGCGCCAGCAGCTTGTCAGGGGACAGGTATGGCTACACCTTC.

V and J are TRBV5-1 and TRBJ2-4; D assignment may be TRBD1 or TRBD2 (5 bases each). The V gene's germline CDR1 is SGHRS and CDR2 YFSETQ. Trimming removed 1 base at V and 10 bases at J, with 21 bases between. This CDR3 is 16 amino acids long. CDR3 region: CASSLSSAGPPGIQYF. As DNA, the CDR3 is TGCGCCAGCAGCTTGTCTTCGGCAGGGCCCCCGGGGATTCAGTACTTC.

On this clone: The junction differs from germline at one of its ends, possibly a read error. This chain joins TRBV7-6 and TRBJ2-1, with 12 bases aligning to TRBD2. Germline CDR1 reads SGHVS; CDR2 reads FNYEAQ. The CDR3 has 14 amino acids. The CDR3 DNA is TGTGCCAGCAGCCTAGCGGGGGGGCCCACTGAGCAGTTCTTC. This sequence encodes CASSLAGGPTEQFF.

The chain joins TRBV23-1 to TRBJ2-7, with TRBD1 identical over 7 bases. TRBV23-1 is treated as an ORF (open reading frame) with a function not yet certain. The junction had 9 bases not matched to a gene; V was cut back by 4 bases and J by 0 bases. CDR3 length: 16 amino acids. The CDR3 here is CASSRIGQVNSYEQYV. Written as DNA, the CDR3 is TGCGCCAGCAGTCGGATCGGACAGGTTAACTCCTACGAGCAGTACGTC.

This chain links TRBV19 with TRBJ1-5; D not resolved. The CDR3 extends over 15 amino acids. CDR1 LNHDA and CDR2 SQIVND come from the germline V gene (reference sequence). V was cut by 3 bases and J by 0 bases, with 9 bases left in between. CDR3 in DNA: TGTGCCAGTAGTATGGCAGCCCTTAGCAATCAGCCCCAGCATTTT. This translates into CASSMAALSNQPQHF.

This chain connects TRBV7-6 to TRBJ1-6; tentative D call: TRBD1 (5 bases). The V gene lost 3 bases and the J gene lost 0 bases, with 12 bases spanning the gap. The CDR3 length is 17 residues. CDR1 and CDR2 from the germline V gene are SGHVS and FNYEAQ. CDR3 amino acids: CASSLGTVSSYNSPLHF. The CDR3 DNA reads as TGTGCCAGCAGCTTGGGGACGGTGAGCTCCTATAATTCACCCCTCCACTTT. Full variable domain (outside the CDR3, taken from reference TRBV7-6 and TRBJ1-6): GAGVSQSPRYKVTKRGQDVALRCDPISGHVSLYWYRQALGQGPEFLTYFNYEAQQDKSGLPNDRFSAERPEGSISTLTIQRTEQRDSAMYRCASSLGTVSSYNSPLHFGNGTRLTVT.

This clone showed up just a few times. CDR3 bases: TGTGCCAGCAGTTTAAGGGGTTACAATGAGCAGTTCTTC. This encodes CASSLRGYNEQFF. V usage is TRBV12-3 or TRBV12-4 and J usage is TRBJ2-1, with TRBD1 as a possible D gene (5 bases). Trimming removed 2 bases at V and 4 bases at J, with 6 bases between. The CDR3 length is 13 residues.

The chain has TRBV24-1 and TRBJ1-1; D not certain. This CDR3 is 12 amino acids long. The ends were cut back, 0 bases at V and 7 bases at J, with 5 bases in the middle. From germline, CDR1 is KGHDR and CDR2 SFDVKD. CDR3 nucleotides: TGTGCCACCAGTGATTTGATGGGTGAAGCTTTCTTT. Amino acid sequence: CATSDLMGEAFF.

This clone was seen only once. The chain employs TRBV27 and TRBJ1-5; 7 bases line up with TRBD1. The germline gives CDR1 MNHEY, CDR2 SMNVEV (reference sequence). The J segment lost 4 bases and the V segment lost 8 bases, leaving 5 bases of the junction unmatched. This CDR3 is 13 amino acids long. This CDR3 is CASGAGGNQPQHF. CDR3 sequence (DNA): TGTGCCAGCGGTGCAGGGGGGAATCAGCCCCAGCATTTT.

The rearrangement uses TRBV9 and TRBJ1-2; D is unclear. V shed 0 bases and J shed 4 bases, with 13 bases lying between them. Germline assignment: CDR1 SGDLS and CDR2 YYNGEE. The CDR3 sequence is 15 residues long. The CDR3 spells CASSVVADISYGYTF. CDR3 in DNA: TGTGCCAGCAGCGTAGTGGCAGACATCTCCTATGGCTACACCTTC. Using reference TRBV9 and TRBJ1-2 for the parts outside the CDR3, the full variable domain is DSGVTQTPKHLITATGQRVTLRCSPRSGDLSVYWYQQSLDQGLQFLIQYYNGEERAKGNILERFSAQQFPDLHSELNLSSLELGDSALYFCASSVVADISYGYTFGSGTRLTVV.

The chain carries TRBV5-5 and TRBJ1-1; D is ambiguous. CDR3 length: 12 amino acids. Per germline, CDR1 SGHKS and CDR2 YYEKEE (reference sequence). V was trimmed by 0 bases and J by 3 bases, leaving 3 bases between them. As DNA, the CDR3 is TGTGCCAGCAGCTTGGATGACACTGAAGCTTTCTTT. It translates to CASSLDDTEAFF.

V gene TRBV6-1 combines with J gene TRBJ2-7; D might be TRBD1 (5 bases). CDR1 is MNHNS, CDR2 SASEGT, per germline. Trimming left V 2 bases short and J 4 bases short, with 15 bases between. The CDR3 sequence is 15 residues long. The CDR3 here is CASSETRSGQYEQYV. Here the CDR3 DNA reads TGTGCCAGCAGTGAAACACGCTCAGGGCAATACGAGCAGTACGTC.

The V call is TRBV27, the J call TRBJ1-5; the D is unclear. Between the trimmed V and J ends, which lost 2 bases and 6 bases, there was a span of 8 bases. From germline, CDR1 is MNHEY and CDR2 SMNVEV (reference sequence). This CDR3 comprises 13 residues. This chain's CDR3 is CASSLGSGQPQHF. CDR3 DNA sequence: TGTGCCAGCAGTTTAGGCAGCGGTCAGCCCCAGCATTTT.

This clone has more than one count but fewer than ten. The chain employs TRBV3-1 (or the pseudogene TRBV3-2) and TRBJ2-7; TRBD1 aligns across 7 bases. Germline CDR1 reads LGHDT; CDR2 reads YNNKEL (reference sequence). This CDR3 is 15 amino acids long. V lost 2 bases, J lost 5 bases, and 9 bases stayed unmatched. The CDR3 bases are TGTGCCAGCAGCCAACTGACAGGGCTGGGTGACGAGCAGTACTTC. Protein product: CASSQLTGLGDEQYF.

The chain is built from TRBV11-2 and TRBJ1-1; D perhaps matches TRBD1 (5 bases). In germline, CDR1 is SGHAT, CDR2 FQNNGV. V was shortened by 6 bases and J by 0 bases, with 11 bases between the two germline ends. The length of the CDR3 is 14 residues. The CDR3 region has the DNA TGTGCCAGCAGAGGGGCGAGGGTGAACACTGAAGCTTTCTTT. Its translation is CASRGARVNTEAFF.

The V call is TRBV15, the J call TRBJ2-7, with 8 bases that match TRBD2. V was clipped by 0 bases and J by 7 bases; unmatched bases: 11. The CDR3 consists of 16 residues. Germline loops: CDR1 LNHNV, CDR2 YYDKDF (reference sequence). The CDR3, as DNA: TGTGCCACCAGCAGAGATGGCGGCGGGGGGTACTGGGAGCAGTACTTC. It codes for CATSRDGGGGYWEQYF. Drawing the rest from reference TRBV15 and TRBJ2-7, the complete variable domain is DAMVIQNPRYQVTQFGKPVTLSCSQTLNHNVMYWYQQKSSQAPKLLFHYYDKDFNNEADTPDNFQSRRPNTSFCFLDIRSPGLGDTAMYLCATSRDGGGGYWEQYFGPGTRLTVT.

The chain employs TRBV5-1 and TRBJ2-3; D tentatively fits TRBD1 or TRBD2 (5 bases each). The CDR3 is made up of 15 amino acids. V lost 3 bases and J 3 bases, leaving 14 bases between the germline ends. Germline V gene data show CDR1 as SGHRS and CDR2 as YFSETQ. CDR3 sequence: CASSYDGATTDTQYF. In nucleotides, the CDR3 is TGCGCCAGCAGCTATGACGGGGCCACTACAGATACGCAGTATTTT.

This clone was seen a handful of times. The V gene is TRBV6-4, the J gene TRBJ2-1; D unresolved. The CDR3 spans 17 residues. Germline V gene lookup returns CDR1 MRHNA and CDR2 SNTAGT. Trimming stripped 2 bases from V and 1 base from J, with 15 bases between. The DNA of the CDR3 is TGTGCCAGCAGTGACCCCCCTAGGCCTCGGTCCTACAATGAGCAGTTCTTC. Residues: CASSDPPRPRSYNEQFF.

The chain is built from TRBV7-9 and TRBJ1-2; D call uncertain. This CDR3 has 11 amino acids. V lost 3 bases and J lost 6, with 5 bases in between. The germline V gene has CDR1 SEHNR and CDR2 FQNEAQ (reference sequence). The CDR3 nucleotides read TGTGCCAGCAGCTTGGGTCATGGCTACACCTTC. Protein: CASSLGHGYTF.